Listed here are 25 T cell receptor beta chains from one sample, sequenced in a study of STAT3 mutations in large granular lymphocyte leukemia. Study results and limitations: Every T-cell large granular lymphocyte leukemia patient had at least one immunodominant TCR beta clonotype.

Their specific antigens are unknown. The table came from immunoSEQ multiplex PCR; TCRdb's copy has only in-frame clones and leaves some out. The repertoire consists of roughly 13,000 clones, with around 90% occurring once and the leading ten covering 9% to 15%. The specimen was PBMCs. Receptor source: a human donor with T large granular lymphocyte leukemia. Some clones in this sample may be carry-over from other donors' samples.

The chain uses TRBV6-5 and TRBJ1-1; D ambiguous. The V gene's germline CDR1 is MNHEY and CDR2 SVGAGI. There are 13 residues in the CDR3. The V end lost 0 bases, the J end lost 6 bases, and 8 bases lay between the germline ends. The CDR3 is CASSYSGRPEAFF. The CDR3 bases are TGTGCCAGCAGTTACTCTGGCAGACCTGAAGCTTTCTTT.

This sequence joins TRBV29-1 and TRBJ2-7; D call uncertain. The CDR3 sequence is 13 residues long. Germline CDR1 reads SQVTM; CDR2 reads ANQGSEA. The V end lost 0 bases, the J end lost 4 bases, and 10 bases lay between the germline ends. The CDR3 loop is CSVEEADRYEQYF. The CDR3 bases are TGCAGCGTTGAAGAGGCAGACCGGTACGAGCAGTACTTC.

V usage is TRBV28 and J usage is TRBJ2-7; 8 bases are shared with TRBD1. CDR3 length: 15 amino acids. CDR1 MDHEN and CDR2 SYDVKM come from the germline V gene. V dropped 7 bases and J dropped 5; count of bases not matched to a gene: 13. The CDR3 region is CASIHLGTGDNEQYF. The CDR3 DNA reads as TGTGCCAGCATTCACCTGGGGACAGGCGATAACGAGCAGTACTTC.

This clone appeared a single time. The V and J genes are TRBV15 and TRBJ1-1; the match to TRBD1 covers 7 bases. The CDR3 covers 15 residues. Germline CDR1 and CDR2: LNHNV and YYDKDF (reference sequence). The V and J ends lost 1 base and 5 bases, in that order; junction bases with no gene match: 7. The CDR3 region has the DNA TGTGCCACCAGCAGAGGGACAGGCTTGGGAACTGAAGCTTTCTTT. Its protein product is CATSRGTGLGTEAFF. Together with reference TRBV15 and TRBJ1-1, the CDR3 gives the full variable domain: DAMVIQNPRYQVTQFGKPVTLSCSQTLNHNVMYWYQQKSSQAPKLLFHYYDKDFNNEADTPDNFQSRRPNTSFCFLDIRSPGLGDTAMYLCATSRGTGLGTEAFFGQGTRLTVV.

The chain has TRBV5-1 and TRBJ2-2; possibly TRBD1 for D (6 bases). Trimming left V 0 bases short and J 4 bases short, with 10 bases between. This CDR3 comprises 15 residues. Germline values: CDR1 SGHRS, CDR2 YFSETQ. This CDR3 is CASSLVQGRTGELFF. In DNA form, the CDR3 reads TGCGCCAGCAGCTTGGTCCAGGGGCGCACCGGGGAGCTGTTTTTT.

The rearrangement joins TRBV7-9 to TRBJ1-2; D unresolved. The CDR3 is 13 residues long. Trimming removed 3 bases from V and 7 bases from J, with 12 bases in between. Germline CDR1 reads SEHNR; CDR2 reads FQNEAQ (reference sequence). The CDR3 region is CASSFGETGGYTF. As DNA, the CDR3 is TGTGCCAGCAGCTTCGGTGAGACGGGTGGCTACACCTTC.

The chain uses TRBV5-6 and TRBJ1-2, with D possibly matching TRBD1 (5 bases). This CDR3 is built from 13 residues. The germline V and J ends were trimmed by 4 bases and 4 bases, with 11 bases remaining between them. Germline V CDR1 and CDR2: SGHDT, YYEEEE. This CDR3 is CASSRDFGYGYTF. As DNA, the CDR3 is TGTGCCAGCAGCAGGGACTTCGGCTATGGCTACACCTTC.

The chain recombines TRBV11-3 with TRBJ1-1; 8 bases line up with TRBD1. Germline CDR1 and CDR2: SGHNT and YENEEA. The CDR3 length is 14 residues. V was clipped by 3 bases and J by 5 bases; unmatched bases: 5. The CDR3 region is CASSLYRGLTEAFF. The CDR3 DNA follows: TGTGCCAGCAGCTTGTACAGGGGGTTAACTGAAGCTTTCTTT.

This chain uses TRBV5-5 with TRBJ1-5, with TRBD1 as a possible D gene (5 bases). The ends were cut back, 4 bases at V and 1 base at J, with 12 bases in the middle. CDR3 length: 15 amino acids. CDR1 is SGHKS and CDR2 is YYEKEE in the germline V gene (reference sequence). In DNA form, the CDR3 reads TGTGCCAGCAGCAGGGACGGAATGAGCAATCAGCCCCAGCATTTT. Its translation is CASSRDGMSNQPQHF.

This clone was detected only once. The chain combines TRBV20-1 with TRBJ2-1, with D maybe TRBD1 (6 bases). Germline CDR1 DFQATT, CDR2 SNEGSKA (reference sequence). The CDR3 has 11 residues. The CDR3: CSPGQNNEQFF. DNA for the CDR3: TGCAGCCCGGGACAAAACAATGAGCAGTTCTTC.

This sequence joins TRBV19 and TRBJ2-3, with 7 bases identical to TRBD1. CDR3 length: 13 residues. The germline V gene encodes CDR1 LNHDA and CDR2 SQIVND (reference sequence). J was trimmed by 6 bases and V by 6 bases; bases with no gene match: 6. The CDR3 protein is CASSTDREDTQYF. The DNA for the CDR3 is TGTGCCAGTAGCACAGACAGGGAGGATACGCAGTATTTT.

This clone occurred a few times. V is TRBV20-1 and J is TRBJ1-2; D is ambiguous. This CDR3 comprises 11 residues. V was cut by 4 bases and J by 5 bases, with 8 bases left in between. The germline V gene has CDR1 DFQATT and CDR2 SNEGSKA (reference sequence). CDR3 region: CSATGSYGYTF. The DNA of the CDR3 is TGCAGTGCTACGGGATCTTATGGCTACACCTTC.

A single count supports this clone. V gene TRBV29-1 combines with J gene TRBJ2-1; the D is unclear. Germline V CDR1 and CDR2: SQVTM, ANQGSEA. There are 15 residues in the CDR3. Trimming removed 7 bases from V and 6 bases from J, with 22 bases in between. CDR3 loop: CSAALSNLGSNEQFF. The CDR3 nucleotides are TGCAGCGCCGCCCTTAGTAATCTAGGATCCAATGAGCAGTTCTTC.

This clone has just one count. The V and J genes are TRBV21-1 and TRBJ2-1; TRBD1, the table's D call, was not compared with the DNA. TRBV21-1 is a pseudogene. This CDR3 is built from 15 residues. The CDR3 nucleotides are TGTGCCAGCGCAGGGGTGGGACAGGGGAAGAATGAGCAGTTCTTC. This gives the protein CASAGVGQGKNEQFF.

This clone was seen a single time. The chain uses TRBV4-1 and TRBJ1-2, with D maybe TRBD1 (6 bases). CDR3 length equals 14 residues. Germline values: CDR1 MGHRA, CDR2 YSYEKL. V was trimmed by 7 bases and J by 2 bases, leaving 14 bases between them. The CDR3 region is CASNPGTLNYGYTF. The CDR3 DNA reads as TGCGCCAGCAACCCGGGGACACTAAACTATGGCTACACCTTC.

This chain links TRBV28 with TRBJ2-1; 9 bases are shared with TRBD2. The CDR3 is made up of 15 amino acids. V gave up 3 bases and J gave up 5 bases; unmatched junction bases: 5. In germline, CDR1 is MDHEN, CDR2 SYDVKM. Here the CDR3 reads CASSFAGGPDNEQFF. The CDR3 nucleotides are TGTGCCAGCAGTTTTGCGGGAGGGCCGGACAATGAGCAGTTCTTC.

The rearrangement joins TRBV29-1 to TRBJ1-1; perhaps TRBD1 as D (6 bases). The CDR3 has 14 amino acids. V gave up 3 bases and J gave up 10 bases, with 21 bases separating them. Germline lookup yields CDR1 SQVTM and CDR2 ANQGSEA. CDR3 nucleotides: TGCAGCGTTGATCCGTCCAGGGGAAGAGGTGTAGCTTTCTTT. It translates to CSVDPSRGRGVAFF. Based on the CDR3 plus reference TRBV29-1 and TRBJ1-1, the full variable domain is SAVISQKPSRDICQRGTSLTIQCQVDSQVTMMFWYRQQPGQSLTLIATANQGSEATYESGFVIDKFPISRPNLTFSTLTVSNMSPEDSSIYLCSVDPSRGRGVAFFGQGTRLTVV.

The gene calls are TRBV6-1 and TRBJ1-2; no clear D gene. The germline V and J ends were trimmed by 6 bases and 4 bases, with 9 bases remaining between them. CDR1 MNHNS and CDR2 SASEGT come from the germline V gene. This CDR3 is 12 amino acids long. CDR3 sequence: CASRPVGYGYTF. The DNA for the CDR3 is TGTGCCAGCAGGCCCGTGGGCTATGGCTACACCTTC.

The chain combines TRBV30 with TRBJ1-2; TRBD1 agrees at 8 bases. With V trimmed by 8 bases and J by 1 base, 6 bases remained unmatched. Germline CDR1 GTSNPN, CDR2 SVGIG (reference sequence). The CDR3 loop spans 13 amino acids. CDR3 coding DNA: TGTGCCGCAACGGGACAGGTTAACTATGGCTACACCTTC. Its translation: CAATGQVNYGYTF.

The chain carries TRBV30 and TRBJ1-1; no clear D gene. The V gene lost 4 bases and the J gene lost 0 bases, with 9 bases spanning the gap. The CDR3 sequence is 13 residues long. Germline-derived CDR1 and CDR2 are GTSNPN and SVGIG (reference sequence). The CDR3 sequence: CAWTGQMNTEAFF. CDR3 coding DNA: TGTGCCTGGACGGGCCAGATGAACACTGAAGCTTTCTTT.

The sample holds one count of this clone. The chain is built from TRBV25-1 and TRBJ2-7; perhaps TRBD2 as D (6 bases). The V end lost 4 bases, the J end lost 0 bases, and 10 bases lay between the germline ends. Per the germline V gene, CDR1 is MGHDK and CDR2 is SYGVNS. The CDR3 loop spans 14 amino acids. CDR3 in DNA: TGTGCCAGCAGTGCTCGGGGGATCTCCTACGAGCAGTACGTC. Translating gives CASSARGISYEQYV.

The rearrangement links TRBV11-3 to TRBJ2-5, with D perhaps assigned TRBD1 or TRBD2 (5 bases each). The CDR3 has 14 amino acids. With 5 bases removed from V and 1 base from J, the gap between germline ends came to 11 bases. The germline gives CDR1 SGHNT, CDR2 YENEEA. The CDR3 spells CASSDRDGQETQYF. CDR3 in DNA: TGTGCCAGCAGCGATAGGGACGGCCAAGAGACCCAGTACTTC.

The chain employs TRBV30 and TRBJ1-4, with D possibly TRBD1 on 6 matching bases. The germline CDR1 and CDR2 sequences are GTSNPN and SVGIG (reference sequence). The V and J ends lost 0 bases and 8 bases respectively, with 13 bases between them. The CDR3 totals 14 residues. The CDR3 reads CAWSVQGRSEKLFF. Written as DNA, the CDR3 is TGTGCCTGGAGTGTACAGGGAAGAAGCGAAAAACTGTTTTTT.

V usage is TRBV19 and J usage is TRBJ2-1; the D gene is possibly TRBD2 (6 bases). V lost 0 bases and J 9 bases, leaving 12 bases between the germline ends. This CDR3 is built from 14 residues. Looked up from germline, CDR1 is LNHDA and CDR2 is SQIVND (reference sequence). The CDR3 spells CASSIDRRRGEQFF. The CDR3, as DNA: TGTGCCAGTAGTATAGATAGACGGAGGGGTGAGCAGTTCTTC.

The gene calls are TRBV29-1 and TRBJ2-1, with D tentatively TRBD1 or TRBD2 (6 bases each). Germline CDR1 and CDR2: SQVTM and ANQGSEA. The CDR3 is made up of 11 amino acids. V gave up 5 bases and J gave up 9 bases, with 11 bases separating them. The CDR3 region is CSVRGAGEQFF. CDR3 nucleotides: TGCAGCGTTAGGGGGGCAGGTGAGCAGTTCTTC.